The following is a TCR beta chain sequence with its context. The data were obtained in a study of blood T cell repertoires in COVID-19. The table came from immunoSEQ multiplex PCR; TCRdb's copy has only in-frame clones and leaves some out. The sample has roughly 280,000 clones, roughly 91% seen once. Enrolled through a virtual design, the participants were between 18 and 89 years of age and came from fewer than 30 US areas. The source material was PBMCs or T cells enriched from blood (not recorded which). The clonotype comes from a woman in her fifties or sixties who had recovered from COVID-19.

The CDR3 DNA reads TGTGCCAGCAGTCCGACAGAGACCTATTTCACAGATACGCAGTATTTT. Amino acids: CASSPTETYFTDTQYF. The chain combines TRBV6-4 with TRBJ2-3, with D possibly matching TRBD1 (5 bases). Deletions cut 5 bases from V and 2 bases from J, with 17 bases between. The CDR3 is 16 residues long. Per the germline V gene, CDR1 is MRHNA and CDR2 is SNTAGT.